This T cell receptor beta chain was recovered during a study of blood T cell repertoires in COVID-19. Turning to the study itself: In each case, the material was cDNA or gDNA derived from T cells, B-cell-depleted T cells, or PBMCs.

In the source study's methods: Estimation of nucleated cell counts relied on the amplification of reference gene primers. Clones were read by immunoSEQ multiplex PCR, and TCRdb kept only the in-frame ones, dropping some. The V and J calls and clone size were taken over from that table, and D and trimming were inferred from the DNA. This table holds 350,000 to 450,000 clones, roughly nine tenths found once. V lost 1 base and J lost 6, with 15 bases in between. This CDR3 contains 15 residues. The V gene's germline CDR1 is LGHDT and CDR2 YNNKEL (reference sequence). The sequencing input was PBMCs or T cells enriched from blood (not recorded which). The clonotype comes from a man aged 25-45 years who had recovered from COVID-19. V and J are TRBV3-1 (or the pseudogene TRBV3-2) and TRBJ1-2; weak D call: TRBD1 (5 bases). CDR3 sequence: CASSQGLQGKNGYTF. The CDR3, as DNA: TGTGCCAGCAGCCAAGGTCTGCAGGGAAAGAATGGCTACACCTTC.